Here is one T cell receptor beta chain with its context. Antigen specificity is unknown. CDR1 is DFQATT and CDR2 is SNEGSKA in the germline V gene (reference sequence). V gave up 4 bases and J gave up 8 bases, with 18 bases separating them. The CDR3 has 15 amino acids. These data are taken from a study of blood T cells in healthy people across ages. Notes on the study in general: Observed TCR beta diversity showed a strong correlation with the percentage of naive T cells as measured by flow cytometry.

Alongside a J-beta primer mix, a sample-barcoded 5' primer served in a second PCR lasting 7 to 11 cycles. TCRdb reanalysed the 5' RACE reads using MiXCR and keeps one entry per CDR3 protein. Of hundreds of thousands of distinct CDR3 sequences listed, more than 55% were seen once; the top ten hold about 26%. The V gene is TRBV20-1, the J gene TRBJ1-6; D is possibly TRBD1 (6 bases). The specimen was blood. The source is a man aged 35 to 55 in good health. Here the CDR3 reads CSATSTGASYSPLHF. The CDR3 DNA is TGCAGTGCTACTTCGACGGGGGCGAGTTATTCACCCCTCCACTTT.